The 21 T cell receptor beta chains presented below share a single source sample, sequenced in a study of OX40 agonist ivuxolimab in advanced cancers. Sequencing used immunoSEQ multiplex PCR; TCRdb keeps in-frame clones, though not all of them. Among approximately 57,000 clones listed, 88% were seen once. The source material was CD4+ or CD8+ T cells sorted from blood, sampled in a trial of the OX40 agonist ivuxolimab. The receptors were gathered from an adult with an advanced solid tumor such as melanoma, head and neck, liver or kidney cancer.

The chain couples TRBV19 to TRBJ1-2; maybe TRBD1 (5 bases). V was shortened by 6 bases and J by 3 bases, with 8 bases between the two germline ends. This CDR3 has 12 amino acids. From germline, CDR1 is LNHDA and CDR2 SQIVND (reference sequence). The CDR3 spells CASRGEHYGYTF. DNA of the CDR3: TGTGCCAGTAGAGGGGAGCACTATGGCTACACCTTC.

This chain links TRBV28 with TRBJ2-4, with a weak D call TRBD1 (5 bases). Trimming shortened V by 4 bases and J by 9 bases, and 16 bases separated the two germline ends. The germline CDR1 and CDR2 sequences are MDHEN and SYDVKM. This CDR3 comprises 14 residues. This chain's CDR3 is CASSSARDRSIQYF. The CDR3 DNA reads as TGTGCCAGCAGTTCGGCCAGGGATCGATCCATTCAGTACTTC.

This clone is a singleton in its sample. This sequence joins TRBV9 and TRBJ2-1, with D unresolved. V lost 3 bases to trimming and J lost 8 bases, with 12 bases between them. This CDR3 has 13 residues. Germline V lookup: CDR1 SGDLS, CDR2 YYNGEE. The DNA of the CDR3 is TGTGCCAGCAGCGACCAGTCCTGGGATGAGCAGTTCTTC. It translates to CASSDQSWDEQFF.

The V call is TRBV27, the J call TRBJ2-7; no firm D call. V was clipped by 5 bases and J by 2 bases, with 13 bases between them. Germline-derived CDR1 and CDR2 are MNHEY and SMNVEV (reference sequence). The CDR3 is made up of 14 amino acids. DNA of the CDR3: TGTGCCAGCAGTCTCATAGGGCAGACCTACGAGCAGTACTTC. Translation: CASSLIGQTYEQYF.

CDR3 DNA: TGTGCCACCAGCAGAGAGCGCGCTAGCGGGACATACAATGAGCAGTTCTTC. It yields the protein CATSRERASGTYNEQFF. The V call is TRBV15, the J call TRBJ2-1; 9 positions match TRBD2. The germline CDR1 and CDR2 sequences are LNHNV and YYDKDF (reference sequence). This CDR3 spans 17 amino acids. V was pared by 0 bases and J by 4 bases, with 7 bases of the junction left unmatched.

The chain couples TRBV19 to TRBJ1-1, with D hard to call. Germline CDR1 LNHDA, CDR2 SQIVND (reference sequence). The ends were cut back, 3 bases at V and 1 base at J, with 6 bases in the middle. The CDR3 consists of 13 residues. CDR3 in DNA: TGTGCCAGTAGTATCCTGGGGAACACTGAAGCTTTCTTT. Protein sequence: CASSILGNTEAFF.

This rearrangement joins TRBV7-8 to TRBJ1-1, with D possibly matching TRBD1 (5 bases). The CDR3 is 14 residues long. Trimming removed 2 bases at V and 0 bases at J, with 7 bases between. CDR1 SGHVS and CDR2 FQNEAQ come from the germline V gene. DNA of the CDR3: TGTGCCAGCAGCTTACGGGGGTTGAACACTGAAGCTTTCTTT. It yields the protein CASSLRGLNTEAFF. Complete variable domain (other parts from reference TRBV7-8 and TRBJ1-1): GAGVSQSPRYKVAKRGQDVALRCDPISGHVSLFWYQQALGQGPEFLTYFQNEAQLDKSGLPSDRFFAERPEGSVSTLKIQRTQQEDSAVYLCASSLRGLNTEAFFGQGTRLTVV.

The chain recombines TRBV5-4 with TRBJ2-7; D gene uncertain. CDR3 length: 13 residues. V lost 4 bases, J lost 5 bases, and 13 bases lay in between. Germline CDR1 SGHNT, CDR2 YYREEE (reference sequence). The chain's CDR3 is CASSPSLQDEQYF. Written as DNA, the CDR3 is TGTGCCAGCAGCCCATCCCTCCAAGACGAGCAGTACTTC.

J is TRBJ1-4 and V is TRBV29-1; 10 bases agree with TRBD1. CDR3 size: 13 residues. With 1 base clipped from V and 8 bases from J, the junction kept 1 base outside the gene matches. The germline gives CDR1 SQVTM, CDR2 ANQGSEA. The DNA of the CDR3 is TGCAGCGTTGAAGGGACAGGGGGGGAAAAACTGTTTTTT. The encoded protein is CSVEGTGGEKLFF.

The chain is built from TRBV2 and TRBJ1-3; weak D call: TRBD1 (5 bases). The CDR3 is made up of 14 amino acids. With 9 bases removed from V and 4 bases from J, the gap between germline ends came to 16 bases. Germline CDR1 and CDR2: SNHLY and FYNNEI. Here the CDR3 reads CARGNRKGGNTIYF. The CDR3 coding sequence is TGTGCCAGGGGGAACAGGAAAGGAGGAAACACCATATATTTT.

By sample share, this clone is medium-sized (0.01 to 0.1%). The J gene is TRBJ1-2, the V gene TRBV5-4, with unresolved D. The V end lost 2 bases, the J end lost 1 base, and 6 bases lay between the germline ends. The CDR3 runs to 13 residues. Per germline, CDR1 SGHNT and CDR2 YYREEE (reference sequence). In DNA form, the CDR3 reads TGTGCCAGCAGCTTCTTGGGTAACTATGGCTACACCTTC. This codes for CASSFLGNYGYTF.

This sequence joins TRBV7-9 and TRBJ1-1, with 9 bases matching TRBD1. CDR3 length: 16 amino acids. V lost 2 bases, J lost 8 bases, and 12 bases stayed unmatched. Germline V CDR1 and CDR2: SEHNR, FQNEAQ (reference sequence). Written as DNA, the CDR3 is TGTGCCAGCAGCTTACCACCCGGGACAGGGTCGGCGGAAGCTTTCTTT. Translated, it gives CASSLPPGTGSAEAFF. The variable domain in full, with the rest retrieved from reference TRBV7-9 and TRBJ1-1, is DTGVSQNPRHKITKRGQNVTFRCDPISEHNRLYWYRQTLGQGPEFLTYFQNEAQLEKSRLLSDRFSAERPKGSFSTLEIQRTEQGDSAMYLCASSLPPGTGSAEAFFGQGTRLTVV.

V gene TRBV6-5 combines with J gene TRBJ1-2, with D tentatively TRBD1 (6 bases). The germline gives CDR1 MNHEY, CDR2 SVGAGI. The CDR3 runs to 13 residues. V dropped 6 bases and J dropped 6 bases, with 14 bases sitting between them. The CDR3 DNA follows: TGTGCCAGCAGAAGTCTGGACAGCCATGGCTACACCTTC. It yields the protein CASRSLDSHGYTF.

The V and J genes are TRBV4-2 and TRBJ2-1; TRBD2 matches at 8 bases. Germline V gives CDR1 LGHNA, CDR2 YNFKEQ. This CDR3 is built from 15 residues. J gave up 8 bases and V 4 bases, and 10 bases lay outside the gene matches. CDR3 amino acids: CASSPISGGLDEQFF. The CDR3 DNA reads TGTGCCAGCAGCCCAATATCGGGGGGGCTGGATGAGCAGTTCTTC.

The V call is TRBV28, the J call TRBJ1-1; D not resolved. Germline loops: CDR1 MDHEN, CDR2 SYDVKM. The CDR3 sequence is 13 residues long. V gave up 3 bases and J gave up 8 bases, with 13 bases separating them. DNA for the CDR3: TGTGCCAGCAGTTTGTCACCCCAGGCAGAAGCTTTCTTT. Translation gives CASSLSPQAEAFF.

CDR3 amino acids: CASSISANNEQFF. In DNA, the CDR3 is TGTGCCAGTAGTATCTCCGCAAACAATGAGCAGTTCTTC. The rearrangement joins TRBV19 to TRBJ2-1; D remains unclear. The CDR3 length is 13 residues. Trimming cost V 3 bases and J 5 bases, with 8 bases left between them. Germline values: CDR1 LNHDA, CDR2 SQIVND (reference sequence).

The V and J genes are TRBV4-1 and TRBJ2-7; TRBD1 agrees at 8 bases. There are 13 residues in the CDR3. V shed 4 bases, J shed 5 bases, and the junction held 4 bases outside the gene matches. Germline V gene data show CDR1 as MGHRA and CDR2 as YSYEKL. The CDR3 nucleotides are TGCGCCAGCAGCCGGGGGACAGGCAACGAGCAGTACTTC. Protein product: CASSRGTGNEQYF.

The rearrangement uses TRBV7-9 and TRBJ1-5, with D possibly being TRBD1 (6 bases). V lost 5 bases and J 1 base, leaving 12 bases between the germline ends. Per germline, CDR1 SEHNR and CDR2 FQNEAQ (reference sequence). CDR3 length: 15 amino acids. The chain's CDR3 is CASSTTGASNQPQHF. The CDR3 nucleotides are TGTGCCAGCAGCACCACGGGGGCAAGCAATCAGCCCCAGCATTTT.

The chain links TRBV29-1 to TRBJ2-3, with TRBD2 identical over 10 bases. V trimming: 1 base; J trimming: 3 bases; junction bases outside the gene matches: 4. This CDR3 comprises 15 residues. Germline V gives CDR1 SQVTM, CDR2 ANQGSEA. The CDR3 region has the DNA TGCAGCGTTGAAGTAAAGACTAGCGGGACAGATACGCAGTATTTT. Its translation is CSVEVKTSGTDTQYF.

The CDR3 DNA reads as TGTGCCAGCAGCAAAGCGCGACAGGGGGCGTGCACAGATACGCAGTATTTT. Protein: CASSKARQGACTDTQYF. The chain carries TRBV21-1 and TRBJ2-3; the listed D gene, TRBD1, was not tested against the DNA. TRBV21-1 is a pseudogene. The CDR3 spans 17 residues.

The CDR3 bases are TGTGCCAGCAGGGGGGGGGTTAGCAGGACAATCGATGAGCAGTTCTTC. Translated: CASRGGVSRTIDEQFF. The rearrangement joins TRBV28 to TRBJ2-1, with 7 bases identical to TRBD2. V lost 6 bases and J lost 8; bases outside the gene matches: 16. The germline V gene has CDR1 MDHEN and CDR2 SYDVKM. This CDR3 has 16 residues. The full variable domain, rest sourced from reference TRBV28 and TRBJ2-1, is DVKVTQSSRYLVKRTGEKVFLECVQDMDHENMFWYRQDPGLGLRLIYFSYDVKMKEKGDIPEGYSVSREKKERFSLILESASTNQTSMYLCASRGGVSRTIDEQFFGPGTRLTVL.